Here is one T cell receptor beta chain with its context. As originally analysed: Amplifying reference gene primers gave estimates of nucleated cell counts. The repertoire was sequenced with immunoSEQ multiplex PCR; TCRdb's copy has only in-frame clones and lacks some. V and J calls and clone size are copied from that table; D and trimming were computed from the DNA. The sample contains around 200,000 clones, around 86% of which appear only once. CDR1 SEHNR and CDR2 FQNEAQ come from the germline V gene (reference sequence). Unmatched junction bases numbered 4, after V lost 5 bases and J lost 6 bases. The CDR3 has 13 amino acids. The study drew participants aged about 18 to 95 years from 20 to 30 US areas. Participants had their cohort set by participant-reported clinical history. The data were obtained in a study of blood T cell repertoires in COVID-19. The wider study: From the United States, Italy and Spain came samples of acute and convalescent COVID-19.

The source of this sequence is a man in his forties with acute COVID-19. The rearrangement joins TRBV7-9 to TRBJ2-1; 7 nucleotides align to TRBD1. Material for sequencing was PBMCs or T cells enriched from blood (not recorded which). This CDR3 reads CASSPTGRNEQFF. CDR3 bases: TGTGCCAGCAGCCCGACAGGGCGCAATGAGCAGTTCTTC.